The clone carrying this TCR beta chain was seen only a few times. Some clones are missing from TCRdb's copy, which holds only in-frame ones; the method was immunoSEQ multiplex PCR. The sample has some 11,000 clones; 60% to 80% are singletons. These newly diagnosed stage II-IVA oral cavity squamous cell carcinoma patients had no prior systemic or radiation treatment. This sample was included in a study of neoadjuvant anti-PD-1 for oral cavity cancer. The CDR3 consists of 11 residues. Germline CDR1 MNHNY, CDR2 SVGAGI (reference sequence). V gave up 6 bases and J gave up 5 bases, with 7 bases separating them.

The receptor's source is a person between 40 and 80 years old with oral cavity squamous cell carcinoma. The donor label of this sample is uncertain. This material consisted of tumor tissue, taken before nivolumab (anti-PD-1) treatment. The V call is TRBV6-6, the J call TRBJ2-5; no reliable D call. This CDR3 is CASRTLETQYF. The DNA for the CDR3 is TGTGCCAGCAGGACCCTGGAGACCCAGTACTTC.